These T cell receptor beta chains were read from a single sample in a study of blood T cell repertoires in COVID-19. The repertoire was sequenced with immunoSEQ multiplex PCR; TCRdb's copy has only in-frame clones and lacks some. This repertoire shows more than 200,000 clones, 80% to 90% found once; its top ten account for 0.72%. The sequenced sample was peripheral blood. Receptor source: a man aged 40-49 years with acute or convalescent COVID-19. The CDR3 runs from the conserved cysteine through the conserved F or W. The D gene is left open where the match is weak. Size values are once, few and many counts, or a class for expanded clones, and some rows have none.

abundance,v_gene,d_gene,j_gene,CDR3aa,CDR3nt
NA,TRBV3-1/TRBV3-2,NA,TRBJ2-3,CASSPRRGGWTDTQYF,TGTGCCAGCAGCCCCAGAAGGGGGGGGTGGACAGATACGCAGTATTTT
NA,TRBV14,NA,TRBJ1-4,CASSQSGVNEKLFF,TGTGCCAGCAGCCAATCGGGGGTCAATGAAAAACTGTTTTTT
once,TRBV5-5,TRBD2,TRBJ2-1,CASSFGGLAYNEQFF,TGTGCCAGCAGCTTCGGGGGACTAGCTTACAATGAGCAGTTCTTC
NA,TRBV19,NA,TRBJ2-7,CASSETLRRIYEQYF,TGTGCCAGTTCCGAGACCCTTAGGCGGATCTACGAGCAGTACTTC
NA,TRBV7-9,NA,TRBJ2-7,CASSARTASYEQYF,TGTGCCAGCAGCGCGAGGACAGCCTCCTACGAGCAGTACTTC
NA,TRBV6-5,TRBD2,TRBJ2-2,CASSYSTGGTGELFF,TGTGCCAGCAGTTACTCGACGGGGGGCACCGGGGAGCTGTTTTTT
NA,TRBV6-5,NA,TRBJ2-7,CASSYYGGGYEQYF,TGTGCCAGCAGTTACTACGGGGGAGGTTACGAGCAGTACTTC
NA,TRBV2,NA,TRBJ2-5,CASLLQETQYF,TGTGCCAGTTTGCTACAAGAGACCCAGTACTTC
NA,TRBV5-5,TRBD1,TRBJ2-3,CASSLRTGTTDTQYF,TGTGCCAGCAGCCTAAGGACAGGGACTACAGATACGCAGTATTTT
NA,TRBV6-5,NA,TRBJ2-7,CASSPPGNEQYF,TGTGCCAGCAGCCCCCCCGGGAACGAGCAGTACTTC
once,TRBV19,NA,TRBJ1-5,CASSIGAASNQPQHF,TGTGCCAGTAGTATAGGGGCAGCAAGCAATCAGCCCCAGCATTTT
NA,TRBV18,NA,TRBJ2-3,CASSPREATDTQYF,TGTGCCAGCTCACCGAGGGAGGCCACAGATACGCAGTATTTT
NA,TRBV5-1,NA,TRBJ2-4,CASSLGGAAKNIQYF,TGCGCCAGCAGCTTGGGGGGCGCAGCCAAAAACATTCAGTACTTC
few,TRBV10-3,TRBD1,TRBJ1-3,CAISADRALGNTIYF,TGTGCCATCAGCGCAGACAGGGCTTTAGGAAACACCATATATTTT
NA,TRBV28,NA,TRBJ2-5,CASSYGPRAQYF,TGTGCCAGCAGCTACGGGCCGCGGGCCCAGTACTTC
NA,TRBV10-3,NA,TRBJ1-6,CAISEWANSPLHF,TGTGCCATCAGTGAGTGGGCAAATTCACCCCTCCACTTT
NA,TRBV5-4,NA,TRBJ2-3,CASSSGDRTDTQYF,TGTGCCAGCAGCTCGGGAGATCGCACAGATACGCAGTATTTT
NA,TRBV24-1,TRBD1,TRBJ1-2,CATSFRGLYGYTF,TGTGCCACCAGTTTTAGGGGGCTCTATGGCTACACCTTC
NA,TRBV28,TRBD2,TRBJ2-5,CASRASGANQETQYF,TGTGCCAGCAGGGCTAGCGGGGCGAATCAAGAGACCCAGTACTTC
NA,TRBV4-1,TRBD2,TRBJ2-1,CASSQSGSPPYNEQFF,TGCGCCAGCAGCCAAAGCGGGAGCCCCCCCTACAATGAGCAGTTCTTC
few,TRBV4-1,NA,TRBJ1-4,CASSQEETVNEKLFF,TGCGCCAGCAGCCAAGAGGAAACAGTCAATGAAAAACTGTTTTTT
NA,TRBV10-3,TRBD1,TRBJ1-4,CAISPGTGAEKLFF,TGTGCCATCAGTCCCGGGACAGGGGCTGAAAAACTGTTTTTT